This entry concerns a single TCR beta chain. Its specific antigen is unknown. No much larger clone is present one base from it, and per-base qualities are unavailable. Taken from cysteine to phenylalanine, the CDR3 has 14 residues. Left in the record is the CDR3 DNA by itself, 42 bases read in frame from the first base. Via the germline V gene, CDR1 is KGHDR and CDR2 SFDVKD. Trimming costs V 1 base and J 1 base, and their ends lie 3 bases apart. The data are from a study of T cell responses to AZD1222 COVID-19 vaccine (dated by TCRdb to the early 2020s). Background for the entire study: AZD1222 recipients with second doses at about 4 weeks or about 12 weeks were pooled, because spike-specific TCR depth and breadth did not differ between schedules. TCR sequencing was performed for 230 to 250 trial participants, of whom around 200 were given two doses of AZD1222 and around 26 were given two doses of MenACWY control vaccine. Trial participants were enrolled by age into 18-55, 56-69 and 70-plus year subgroups, with roughly 150, 30 and 60 TCR-sequenced participants respectively.

Study-wide findings and limitations: Because no day 14 peak-response samples were available, the repertoires could be characterized only after the peak T cell response. Most participants were white British and females outnumbered males, and the authors suggested that clonal diversity may have been underestimated. In the small 56-69-year group, the increase in depth fell short of significance, most likely because of low power. Vaccine-associated CD4 TCRs spanned the whole spike protein, with dominant responses in regions 160-218 and 743-854. Spike-specific TCR breadth and depth rose significantly after two AZD1222 doses compared with day 0 and with MenACWY recipients. Conclusions about previously exposed vaccinees are limited, since just 6 or 7 AZD1222 recipients were seropositive for SARS-CoV-2 at baseline. Epitopes outside the regions mutated in the B.1.351 and B.1.1.7 variants were reportedly recognized by nearly half of the unique spike-specific TCRs.

What this sample's time point label stands for: baseline before first vaccination. Vaccinee samples came from UK trials COV001 and COV002, including a single-blind randomized controlled phase 2/3 trial of AZD1222 (ChAdOx1 nCoV-19) in healthy adults. Trial participant PBMC samples were collected at day 0 and day 28 after the second dose for TCRbeta chain sequencing. The CDR3 regions of human TCRbeta chains were analyzed by immunosequencing. In the source study's methods: Repertoire TCRs were matched against a reference library of SARS-CoV-2-specific TCRs generated with the MIRA antigen-specificity platform. Breadth meant the fraction of unique TCRs that were SARS-CoV-2-associated, whereas depth meant the fraction of total T cells that were SARS-CoV-2-associated. Using the MIRA data, each spike-specific TCR was mapped to the spike region that the TCR reacts to and placed in a CD4 or CD8 class. Log10-transformed breadth and depth values were compared by one-way ANOVA with Sidak's multiple comparisons tests. As stored in TCRdb, this immuneACCESS dataset retains in-frame rearrangements with V and J assigned. A fraction of the clones does not appear; measured against another copy, unresolved V genes explain less than half of the discrepancy, and the remainder lacks a known reason. V and J calls and clone size are copied from that table; D and trimming were computed from the DNA. The sample profile shows about 140,000 clones; more than 80% of them were found once. The ten top clones hold 2.9% of the sample.

This receptor chain uses TRBV24-1 and TRBJ2-2; the D gene is not confidently resolved. This receptor was taken from an adult in good health. Sequencing used peripheral blood, obtained on day 0 of AZD1222 vaccination. The DNA sequence is as follows: TGTGCCACCAGTGATTTCAAGAACACCGGGGAGCTGTTTTTT. Its coded protein is CATSDFKNTGELFF.